Listed here is a single TCR beta chain. This clonotype was seen many times. Its cognate antigen has yet to be identified. Per-nucleotide qualities are absent, and no much larger clonotype sits a single base away. The record originates from a study of T-cell memory formation after mild COVID-19 (dated by TCRdb to the early 2020s). For context, the study as a whole: TCR sequence clusters from the two donors were largely donor specific. In a couple of donors, T-cell clones that expanded and contracted after mild COVID-19 were tracked by sequencing TCRalpha and TCRbeta repertoires over time. The cohort was made up of two young adult volunteers, one female and one male, who were previously healthy.

The paper's findings and limits, for the study overall: Clones contracting from day 15 to 85 had balanced CD4/CD8 phenotypes, while a second wave expanding from day 15 to 37 was biased towards CD4+. The detection of some responding clones in pre-infection memory suggests that pre-existing cross-reactive memory T cells joined the SARS-CoV-2 response. Only two mild cases were covered in the study, and larger cohorts including severe cases with pre-infection samples were considered necessary. Contracting CD4+ clones turned up mainly in the CM and EM memory subsets, whereas EMRA was where CD8+ clones were enriched. SARS-CoV-2 specificity of the second-wave clones peaking on day 37 was not confirmed.

Ficoll-Paque density gradient centrifugation was used to isolate PBMCs. Sequencing used an Illumina NovaSeq 6000. Using 5'RACE with constant-segment primers, TCRalpha and TCRbeta cDNA libraries were constructed, with sample barcodes and unique molecular identifiers added in the process. RNA was extracted from every sample with Trizol reagent. Library amplification was performed in two PCR steps, and a second sample barcode and Illumina TruSeq adapters were introduced in the second step. Sequencing of libraries was performed on an Illumina NovaSeq with 2 x 150 bp paired-end reads. Processing in the source paper ran as follows. Reads were demultiplexed and collapsed into UMI-guided consensus sequences with migec v1.2.7. Using mixcr v2.1.11, the UMI consensuses were aligned to TRA and TRB V and J templates and assembled into clonotypes. A clonotype was counted as expanded or contracted only when both edgeR and NoisET called the clonotype significant, with the noise models trained on biological replicates. For edgeR calls, a false discovery rate-adjusted p below 0.01 and a log2 fold-change threshold of 1 were applied. PCA with hierarchical clustering of max-normalized trajectories of the 1000 most abundant clonotypes was used as exploratory dynamics analysis. The CD4 or CD8 phenotype of responding clones was assigned using the separately sequenced CD4+ and CD8+ repertoires. TCRdb reran the public reads through fastp at Q25 and MiXCR, keeping productive beta chains. Identical CDR3 proteins give one entry, which carries the most common genes and DNA. These V and J calls rely on TCRdb rather than the paper's analysis. This sample holds around 29,000 distinct CDR3 sequences; 9.5% to 15% were observed only once. The ten largest clones add up to 15% of the sample.

This sequence was found in an adult woman who had mild COVID-19 (a few samples of this study predate the infection). The sample titles of this study are shuffled in the database, so cell type and time point are left out; the donor was told from shared clones. Source material: PBMCs or a T cell subset sorted from them (not recorded which).

The CDR3: CASSSTPTGRNNEQFF. The nucleotide sequence reads as follows: TGTGCCAGCAGCTCGACCCCAACTGGACGGAACAATGAGCAGTTCTTC. The sequence is built from TRBV7-2 and TRBJ2-1, with an unclear D gene assignment. The germline V gene yields SGHTA for CDR1 and FQGNSA for CDR2. V loses 4 bases of germline sequence and J loses 5 bases, and the interval between the two ends is 18 bases. There are 16 amino acids in the CDR3, from cysteine to phenylalanine inclusive. The sequence is cut down to CDR3 DNA, 48 bases in frame from base 1.